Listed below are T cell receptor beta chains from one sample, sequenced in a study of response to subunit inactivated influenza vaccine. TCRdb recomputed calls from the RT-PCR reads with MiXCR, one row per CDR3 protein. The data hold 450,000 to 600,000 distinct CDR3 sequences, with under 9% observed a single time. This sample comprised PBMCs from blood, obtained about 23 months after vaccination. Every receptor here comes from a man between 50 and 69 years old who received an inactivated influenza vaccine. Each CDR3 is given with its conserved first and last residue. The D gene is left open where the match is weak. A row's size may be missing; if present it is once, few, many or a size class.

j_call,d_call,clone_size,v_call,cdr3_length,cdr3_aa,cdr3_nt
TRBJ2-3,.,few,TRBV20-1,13,CSAISWETDTQYF,TGCAGTGCCATCTCGTGGGAAACAGATACGCAGTATTTT
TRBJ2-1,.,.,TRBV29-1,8,CSVEEGVF,TGCAGCGTTGAGGAGGGGGTCTTC
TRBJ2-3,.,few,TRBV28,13,CASRWGVTDTQYF,TGTGCCAGCAGATGGGGGGTCACAGATACGCAGTATTTT
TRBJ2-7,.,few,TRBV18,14,CASSTNGNSYEQYF,TGTGCCAGCTCAACTAACGGGAACTCCTACGAGCAGTACTTC
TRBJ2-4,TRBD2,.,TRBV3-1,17,CASSQTSGVLAKNIQYF,TGTGCCAGCAGCCAGACTAGCGGGGTCCTAGCCAAAAACATTCAGTACTTC
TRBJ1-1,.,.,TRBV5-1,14,CASSLGGRDTEAFF,TGCGCCAGCAGCTTGGGGGGTCGAGACACTGAAGCTTTCTTT
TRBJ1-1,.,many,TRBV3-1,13,CASSQVYGTEAFF,TGTGCCAGCAGCCAAGTTTACGGCACTGAAGCTTTCTTT
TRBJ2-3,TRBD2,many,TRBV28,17,CASSLWGTSGRADTQYF,TGTGCCAGCAGTTTATGGGGGACTAGCGGGAGGGCAGATACGCAGTATTTT
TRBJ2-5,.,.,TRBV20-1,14,CSARELRGQETQYF,TGCAGTGCTAGAGAGTTGAGGGGTCAAGAGACCCAGTACTTC
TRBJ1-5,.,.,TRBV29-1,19,CSTKPPNVVTGPQNQPQHF,TGCAGCACAAAACCCCCGAATGTCGTAACAGGACCCCAAAATCAGCCCCAGCATTTT